The T cell receptor beta chain described here comes from a study of T cell responses to AZD1222 COVID-19 vaccine. Broader study findings: Unmutated regions of variants are reportedly targeted by nearly half of spike-specific TCRs. The donor group comprised mostly white British people and more females; the analysis possibly underestimated clonal diversity.

The CDR3 has 14 amino acids. With 8 bases removed from V and 0 bases from J, the gap between germline ends came to 10 bases. In germline, CDR1 is LNHDA, CDR2 SQIVND (reference sequence). Concerning this clone: Antigen: not known.

Libraries were prepared by immunoSEQ multiplex PCR; TCRdb keeps only in-frame clonotypes and omits some of them. The sample shows about 99,000 clones, more than 80% of them seen only once. The sample here was peripheral blood, taken on day 0 of AZD1222 vaccination. V and J are TRBV19 and TRBJ1-4; D is unclear. The TCR was taken from an adult in good health. DNA for the CDR3: TGTGCCAGTTCCGTCGCGGCAACTAATGAAAAACTGTTTTTT. Its translation is CASSVAATNEKLFF.